The 27 T cell receptor beta chains presented below share a single source sample, sequenced in a study of T cells in Graves' hyperthyroidism and ophthalmopathy. Regions amplified from RNA transcripts were the TCR beta CDR3 regions. Primed by the HTBI set, a first-round RT-PCR was run on the TCR CDR3. TCRdb itself ran the multiplex PCR reads through MiXCR, one entry per CDR3 protein. Of nearly 600,000 distinct CDR3 sequences listed, 11% to 15% are singletons. The sample was blood. The source is a woman aged 18-30 years with Graves' ophthalmopathy.

This clonotype came up many times. This chain joins TRBV5-6 and TRBJ1-1; D gene unclear. The V gene lost 1 base and the J gene lost 1 base, with 8 bases spanning the gap. This CDR3 is 14 amino acids long. Germline CDR1 reads SGHDT; CDR2 reads YYEEEE. The CDR3 DNA reads as TGTGCCAGCAGCTTGTGGCAGCCGAACACTGAAGCTTTCTTT. Its protein is CASSLWQPNTEAFF.

There are many counts of this clonotype. This rearrangement joins TRBV20-1 to TRBJ1-1, with no clear D. The CDR3 is 13 amino acids. V dropped 5 bases and J dropped 1 base, with 11 bases sitting between them. Germline loops: CDR1 DFQATT, CDR2 SNEGSKA (reference sequence). CDR3 bases: TGCAGTGCTCGTCCCGACCCGAACACTGAAGCTTTCTTT. The encoded protein is CSARPDPNTEAFF.

To note about this clonotype: At one of its ends the junction is not consistent with the germline gene, which may arise from a read error. The chain links TRBV5-1 to TRBJ2-7, with 8 bases identical to TRBD1. Per germline, CDR1 SGHRS and CDR2 YFSETQ. The CDR3 covers 15 residues. CDR3 DNA sequence: TGCGCCAACAGCTTTTCGCCAGGGGGCACCGATGAGCAGTACTTC. Translated: CANSFSPGGTDEQYF.

A few counts support this clonotype. The J gene is TRBJ2-1, the V gene TRBV4-3; TRBD2 matches at 9 bases. The CDR3 spans 16 residues. Trimming cost V 1 base and J 9 bases; bases outside gene matches: 10. Germline V gene sequence: CDR1 LGHNA, CDR2 YSLEER. The CDR3 spells CASSQVLPAGGGEQFF. The DNA of the CDR3 is TGCGCCAGCAGCCAAGTTCTCCCGGCGGGGGGGGGTGAGCAGTTCTTC.

This clonotype has ten or more counts. V and J are TRBV13 and TRBJ1-1; D is undetermined. CDR1 PRHDT and CDR2 FYEKMQ come from the germline V gene (reference sequence). V dropped 4 bases and J dropped 1 base, with 4 bases sitting between them. This CDR3 comprises 12 residues. As DNA, the CDR3 is TGTGCCAGCAGCTGGGGGAACACTGAAGCTTTCTTT. Amino acid sequence: CASSWGNTEAFF.

The V call is TRBV5-1, the J call TRBJ2-3; 13 bases fit TRBD2. The CDR3 runs 17 residues. Germline CDR1 is SGHRS and CDR2 is YFSETQ. Germline trimming cut 4 bases from V and 7 bases from J; bases unmatched to any gene: 12. The CDR3 DNA reads TGCGCCAGCAGCCAAGCCCTACTAGCGGGAGGGCCTTATACGCAGTATTTT. Protein: CASSQALLAGGPYTQYF.

This clonotype has only a few counts. This chain connects TRBV6-2 or TRBV6-3 to TRBJ2-2; 10 bases align to TRBD1. The CDR3 length is 16 residues. In germline, CDR1 is MNHEY, CDR2 SVGEGT. With V trimmed by 0 bases and J by 8 bases, 6 bases remained unmatched. The CDR3 nucleotides are TGTGCCAGCAGTTACTCGAAGGACAGGGGGTCAGGGGAGCTGTTTTTT. This codes for CASSYSKDRGSGELFF.

This clonotype was observed many times. The rearrangement links TRBV7-9 to TRBJ2-7, with TRBD2 matching 9 bases. Germline loops: CDR1 SEHNR, CDR2 FQNEAQ (reference sequence). The CDR3 is made up of 14 amino acids. The V and J ends lost 5 bases and 6 bases, in that order; junction bases with no gene match: 8. CDR3 in amino acids: CASSAGLAVGEQYF. As DNA, the CDR3 is TGTGCCAGCAGCGCGGGACTAGCTGTAGGCGAGCAGTACTTC.

The rearrangement joins TRBV28 to TRBJ1-5, with D uncertain. There are 14 residues in the CDR3. The germline V and J ends were trimmed by 6 bases and 0 bases, with 9 bases remaining between them. The V gene's germline CDR1 is MDHEN and CDR2 SYDVKM. This chain's CDR3 is CASSLPLSNQPQHF. In DNA, the CDR3 is TGTGCCAGCAGCCTACCCCTTAGCAATCAGCCCCAGCATTTT.

This clonotype appeared a few times. Since the CDR3 does not end with the conserved phenylalanine or tryptophan, this likely comes from a read error. The chain is built from TRBV20-1 and TRBJ2-7; D gene ambiguous. V lost 2 bases to trimming and J lost 6 bases, with 20 bases between them. The CDR3 is 15 residues long. Germline CDR1 and CDR2: DFQATT and SNEGSKA (reference sequence). CDR3 sequence (DNA): TGCAGTGCTAGATGGGCGTCTATAGGTTTCGGCGAGCAGTACCTC. Amino acids: CSARWASIGFGEQYL.

V gene TRBV3-2 combines with J gene TRBJ2-7. TRBV3-2 is a pseudogene locus. There are 16 residues in the CDR3. This CDR3 is CASSQDTTYSGFKQYF. The CDR3 DNA reads TGTGCCAGCAGCCAGGACACAACCTACTCAGGATTCAAGCAGTACTTC.

The V call is TRBV20-1, the J call TRBJ2-3; no reliable D call. The germline V gene has CDR1 DFQATT and CDR2 SNEGSKA (reference sequence). V lost 6 bases, J lost 1 base, and 11 bases lay in between. There are 13 residues in the CDR3. CDR3: CSAPFGGTDTQYF. The CDR3 DNA is TGCAGTGCCCCTTTTGGGGGCACAGATACGCAGTATTTT.

This clonotype was seen repeatedly, ten times or more. The chain couples TRBV20-1 to TRBJ2-5; 7 bases fit TRBD1. With 3 bases clipped from V and 0 bases from J, the junction kept 7 bases outside the gene matches. Germline lookup yields CDR1 DFQATT and CDR2 SNEGSKA (reference sequence). This CDR3 is built from 15 residues. The DNA of the CDR3 is TGCAGTGCTAGTGGACAGGCGGTCTACCAAGAGACCCAGTACTTC. Its translation: CSASGQAVYQETQYF.

Worth noting for this clonotype: A read error is possible here, since a much larger clone lies one base away. This chain joins TRBV12-3 or TRBV12-4 and TRBJ1-5; maybe TRBD1 (6 bases). Between the trimmed V and J ends, which lost 6 bases and 2 bases, there was a span of 14 bases. The CDR3 is 15 amino acids. CDR3 in amino acids: CASRPGALGNQPQHF. The CDR3, as DNA: TGTGCCAGCAGGCCAGGGGCACTGGGCAATCAGCCCCAGCATTTT.

This clonotype showed up many times. The V call is TRBV6-4, the J call TRBJ2-7; no firm D call. The V end lost 0 bases, the J end lost 2 bases, and 14 bases lay between the germline ends. The germline CDR1 and CDR2 sequences are MRHNA and SNTAGT. CDR3 length equals 16 residues. CDR3 residues: CASSDSPRAQAYEQYF. The CDR3 bases are TGTGCCAGCAGTGACTCCCCTAGAGCGCAAGCCTACGAGCAGTACTTC.

This clonotype has at least ten counts. The rearrangement joins TRBV7-9 to TRBJ2-7; 9 bases are shared with TRBD2. Germline trimming cut 7 bases from V and 2 bases from J; bases unmatched to any gene: 9. The CDR3 runs to 15 residues. CDR1 is SEHNR, CDR2 FQNEAQ, per germline (reference sequence). The CDR3 DNA follows: TGTGCCAGCAATTACGGTAGCGGGAGACCCTACGAGCAGTACTTC. Its translation is CASNYGSGRPYEQYF.

The J gene is TRBJ1-4, the V gene TRBV5-4, with D uncertain. Germline CDR1 is SGHNT and CDR2 is YYREEE (reference sequence). Trimming took off 4 bases at V and 9 bases at J, with 16 bases between the two ends. The CDR3 spans 14 residues. The CDR3: CASSTAGEGQKLFF. The CDR3 nucleotides read TGTGCCAGCAGCACCGCCGGAGAAGGCCAAAAACTGTTTTTT.

In its sample, this clonotype was seen a few times. A much larger clonotype is one base distant, so this may be a read error. CDR3 nucleotides: TGCAGTGCTAGTGGGCAGATCAATCATCCCCAGCATTTT. Its protein is CSASGQINHPQHF. The chain links TRBV20-1 to TRBJ1-5; D remains ambiguous. Germline CDR1 and CDR2: DFQATT and SNEGSKA (reference sequence). The length of the CDR3 is 13 residues.

This clonotype was counted ten times or more. The rearrangement joins TRBV9 to TRBJ1-1; D is uncertain. V gave up 0 bases and J gave up 3 bases, with 18 bases separating them. The CDR3 length is 17 residues. The germline CDR1 and CDR2 sequences are SGDLS and YYNGEE. This CDR3 reads CASSVDEGGRLDTEAFF. CDR3 nucleotides: TGTGCCAGCAGCGTAGACGAGGGAGGGAGATTGGACACTGAAGCTTTCTTT. The variable domain in full, with the rest retrieved from reference TRBV9 and TRBJ1-1, is DSGVTQTPKHLITATGQRVTLRCSPRSGDLSVYWYQQSLDQGLQFLIQYYNGEERAKGNILERFSAQQFPDLHSELNLSSLELGDSALYFCASSVDEGGRLDTEAFFGQGTRLTVV.

The rearrangement links TRBV4-3 to TRBJ1-1; 12 bases agree with TRBD1. Germline lookup yields CDR1 LGHNA and CDR2 YSLEER. The CDR3 totals 15 residues. V gave up 3 bases and J gave up 4 bases; unmatched junction bases: 3. The CDR3 nucleotides read TGCGCCAGCAGCCATCGGGACAGGGGGCTCACTGAAGCTTTCTTT. Translation: CASSHRDRGLTEAFF.

This clonotype was seen at least ten times. V and J are TRBV5-1 and TRBJ2-5, with 7 bases lining up with TRBD2. V was pared by 6 bases and J by 1 base, with 3 bases of the junction left unmatched. The CDR3 is 13 amino acids. Germline V gene lookup returns CDR1 SGHRS and CDR2 YFSETQ. The CDR3, as DNA: TGCGCCAGCATGCGGGAGCTCCAAGAGACCCAGTACTTC. Its translation: CASMRELQETQYF.

This clonotype was recorded at least ten times. The gene calls are TRBV7-2 and TRBJ2-1; 7 positions match TRBD2. Per the germline V gene, CDR1 is SGHTA and CDR2 is FQGNSA. The CDR3 is 13 residues long. J gave up 4 bases and V 3 bases, and 0 bases lay outside the gene matches. The CDR3 DNA sequence: TGTGCCAGCAGCTTGCGGGAGTACAATGAGCAGTTCTTC. This gives the protein CASSLREYNEQFF.

A word on this clonotype: The CDR3 does not end in the conserved phenylalanine or tryptophan, so this is likely a read error. This chain links TRBV24-1 with TRBJ1-1; D is perhaps TRBD1 (6 bases). Germline V gives CDR1 KGHDR, CDR2 SFDVKD. V was cut by 3 bases and J by 1 base, with 11 bases left in between. This CDR3 is built from 15 residues. CDR3 nucleotides: TGTGCCACCAGTGATGCACAGGGAACGAACACTGAAGCTTTCCTT. It yields the protein CATSDAQGTNTEAFL.

There are many counts of this clonotype. The chain is built from TRBV19 and TRBJ1-5; 8 nucleotides align to TRBD1. The CDR3 loop spans 18 amino acids. V lost 3 bases and J lost 0; bases outside the gene matches: 10. Germline V gives CDR1 LNHDA, CDR2 SQIVND (reference sequence). The CDR3 region is CASSMTGVSGSSNQPQHF. The CDR3 DNA reads as TGTGCCAGTAGTATGACAGGGGTTTCAGGTAGTAGCAATCAGCCCCAGCATTTT.

This clonotype appeared many times. J is TRBJ2-1 and V is TRBV7-8; D is perhaps TRBD1 (7 bases). Germline V gene lookup returns CDR1 SGHVS and CDR2 FQNEAQ. This CDR3 region has 12 residues. The V and J ends lost 5 bases and 12 bases respectively, with 14 bases between them. DNA for the CDR3: TGTGCCAGCAGCGAATACAGGGGAGGGCAGTTCTTC. Translated: CASSEYRGGQFF. Full variable domain (remainder filled in from reference TRBV7-8 and TRBJ2-1): GAGVSQSPRYKVAKRGQDVALRCDPISGHVSLFWYQQALGQGPEFLTYFQNEAQLDKSGLPSDRFFAERPEGSVSTLKIQRTQQEDSAVYLCASSEYRGGQFFGPGTRLTVL.

In this sample, this clonotype turned up a few times. The rearrangement uses TRBV4-1 and TRBJ2-2; maybe TRBD2 (6 bases). The CDR3 covers 16 residues. CDR1 and CDR2 from the germline V gene are MGHRA and YSYEKL. V gave up 4 bases and J gave up 8 bases, with 20 bases separating them. In nucleotides, the CDR3 is TGCGCCAGCAGCCTTCCAGTTACCGCTCGGGAGGGGGAGCTGTTTTTT. Protein product: CASSLPVTAREGELFF.

The rearrangement uses TRBV28 and TRBJ2-7, with TRBD1 matching over 12 bases. The CDR3 is 16 amino acids. CDR1 is MDHEN, CDR2 SYDVKM, per germline. Trimming took 4 bases from V and 5 from J; bases not matched to a gene: 9. The CDR3 reads CASSSGTGGATNEQYF. Here the CDR3 DNA reads TGTGCCAGCAGTTCCGGGACAGGGGGCGCAACGAACGAGCAGTACTTC.